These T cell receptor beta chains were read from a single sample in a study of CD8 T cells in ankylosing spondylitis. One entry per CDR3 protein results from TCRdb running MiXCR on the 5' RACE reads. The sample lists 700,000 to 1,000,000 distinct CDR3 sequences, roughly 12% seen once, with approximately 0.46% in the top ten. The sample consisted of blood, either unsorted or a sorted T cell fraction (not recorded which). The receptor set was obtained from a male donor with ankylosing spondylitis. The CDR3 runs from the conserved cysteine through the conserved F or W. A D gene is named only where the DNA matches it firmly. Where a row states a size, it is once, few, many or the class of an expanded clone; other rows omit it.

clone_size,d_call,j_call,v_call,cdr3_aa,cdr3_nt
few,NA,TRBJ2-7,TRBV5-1,CASSLSAETGSYEQYF,TGCGCCAGCAGCTTGAGTGCGGAGACGGGCTCCTACGAGCAGTACTTC
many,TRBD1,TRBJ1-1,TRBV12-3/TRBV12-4,CASSLRGMNTEAFF,TGTGCCAGCAGCCTCAGGGGGATGAACACTGAAGCTTTCTTT
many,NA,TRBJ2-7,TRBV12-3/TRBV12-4,CASSPQGYEQYF,TGTGCCAGCAGCCCACAGGGATACGAGCAGTACTTC
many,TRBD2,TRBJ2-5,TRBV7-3,CASTSQSGGLPTQYF,TGTGCCAGCACCTCCCAAAGCGGGGGCCTGCCGACCCAGTACTTC
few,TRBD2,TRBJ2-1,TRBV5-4,CASSLAERGSGNEQFF,TGTGCCAGCAGCTTGGCCGAACGGGGTAGCGGGAATGAGCAGTTCTTC
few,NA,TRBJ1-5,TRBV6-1,CASRVRQSNQPQHF,TGTGCCAGCAGAGTCAGACAGTCCAATCAGCCCCAGCATTTT
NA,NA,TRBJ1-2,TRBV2,CASNRDNGYTF,TGTGCCAGCAACAGGGACAATGGCTACACCTTC
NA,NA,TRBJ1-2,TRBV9,CASSPRTLDYGYTF,TGTGCCAGCAGCCCAAGGACCCTCGACTATGGCTACACCTTC
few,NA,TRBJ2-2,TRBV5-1,CASSMDAGELFF,TGCGCCAGCAGCATGGATGCCGGGGAGCTGTTTTTT
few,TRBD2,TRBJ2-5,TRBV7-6,CASSQGLSETQYF,TGTGCCAGCAGCCAGGGACTATCGGAGACCCAGTACTTC
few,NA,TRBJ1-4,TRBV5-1,CASSLNVNEKLFF,TGCGCCAGCAGCTTGAACGTAAATGAAAAACTGTTTTTT
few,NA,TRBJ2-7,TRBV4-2,CASSQDPGRFYEQYF,TGTGCCAGCAGCCAAGATCCTGGCAGGTTCTACGAGCAGTACTTC
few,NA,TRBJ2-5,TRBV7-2,CASNGGGETQYF,TGTGCCAGCAACGGGGGTGGGGAGACCCAGTACTTC
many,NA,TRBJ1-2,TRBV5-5,CASTERETANYGYTF,TGTGCCAGCACGGAAAGGGAGACCGCAAACTATGGCTACACCTTC
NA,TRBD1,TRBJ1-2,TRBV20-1,CSAGGRGREGYTF,TGCAGTGCCGGCGGGAGGGGGCGAGAAGGCTACACCTTC
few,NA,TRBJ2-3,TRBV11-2,CASSLFGVNTQYF,TGTGCCAGCAGCTTATTCGGGGTTAATACGCAGTATTTT
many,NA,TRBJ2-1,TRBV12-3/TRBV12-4,CASSPGRTYNEQFF,TGTGCCAGCAGTCCAGGCAGGACTTACAATGAGCAGTTCTTC
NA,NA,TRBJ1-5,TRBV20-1,CSATLGGQPQHF,TGCAGTGCCACCCTGGGGGGTCAGCCCCAGCATTTT
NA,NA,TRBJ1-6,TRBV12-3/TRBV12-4,CASSLHVPPLHF,TGTGCCAGCAGCCTGCACGTTCCACCCCTCCACTTT
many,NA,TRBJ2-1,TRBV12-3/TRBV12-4,CASSQGRFNEQFF,TGTGCCAGCAGCCAGGGACGGTTCAATGAGCAGTTCTTC
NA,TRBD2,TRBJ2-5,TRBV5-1,CASSNGVAGAGDQETQYF,TGCGCCAGCAGCAACGGGGTAGCGGGAGCGGGAGACCAAGAGACCCAGTACTTC
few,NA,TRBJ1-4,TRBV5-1,CASTLDSSNEKLFF,TGCGCCAGCACCCTGGACAGTAGTAATGAAAAACTGTTTTTT
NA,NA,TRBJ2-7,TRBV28,CASRPAGVGEQYF,TGTGCCAGCAGACCTGCTGGGGTTGGCGAGCAGTACTTC
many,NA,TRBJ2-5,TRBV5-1,CASRGQETQYF,TGTGCCAGCAGGGGCCAAGAGACCCAGTACTTC
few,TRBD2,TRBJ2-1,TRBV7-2,CASSLDSGRGVHEQFF,TGTGCCAGCAGCTTAGATAGCGGGAGAGGGGTCCATGAGCAGTTCTTC
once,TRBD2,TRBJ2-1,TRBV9,CASSVSGGRSYNEQFF,TGTGCCAGCAGCGTCTCGGGCGGGAGATCCTACAATGAGCAGTTCTTC
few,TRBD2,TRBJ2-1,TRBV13,CASTPLDSGRSAYNEQFF,TGTGCCAGCACTCCATTAGATAGCGGGAGGTCCGCCTACAATGAGCAGTTCTTC
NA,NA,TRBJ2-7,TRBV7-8,CASSLHRAEQYF,TGTGCCAGCAGCTTACACAGGGCAGAGCAGTACTTC
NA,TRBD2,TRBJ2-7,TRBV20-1,CSAPRGTNYEQYF,TGCAGTGCCCCGCGGGGGACGAATTACGAGCAGTACTTC
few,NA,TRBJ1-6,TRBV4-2,CASSQARWANSPLHF,TGTGCCAGCAGCCAAGCCAGGTGGGCAAATTCACCCCTCCACTTT
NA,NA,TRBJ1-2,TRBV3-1,CASSQAGIEEGYTF,TGTGCCAGCAGCCAAGCCGGGATTGAGGAGGGCTACACCTTC
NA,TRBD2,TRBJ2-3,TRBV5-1,CASSTGTSVTDTQYF,TGCGCCAGCAGCACCGGGACTAGCGTCACAGATACGCAGTATTTT
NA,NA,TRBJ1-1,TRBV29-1,CSVIRGNTEAFF,TGCAGCGTTATTCGGGGGAACACTGAAGCTTTCTTT